These 27 T cell receptor beta chains were all obtained from the same sample, sequenced in a study of neurological immune-mediated disorders. TCRdb used MiXCR to reprocess the 5' RACE reads, holding one entry per CDR3 protein. The table shows about 30,000 distinct CDR3 sequences, with 9% to 14% occurring only once. The sample taken for sequencing was PBMCs. The receptors come from a woman aged 60-70 years in good health.

This clonotype was picked up many times. This chain joins TRBV7-2 and TRBJ1-6; D is possibly TRBD1 (5 bases). The CDR3 extends over 16 amino acids. Per germline, CDR1 SGHTA and CDR2 FQGNSA. V was clipped by 2 bases and J by 0 bases, with 8 bases between them. This chain's CDR3 is CASSLRDSSYNSPLHF. The CDR3 DNA follows: TGTGCCAGCAGCTTAAGAGACAGCTCCTATAATTCACCCCTCCACTTT.

This rearrangement joins TRBV18 to TRBJ1-1; 8 bases are shared with TRBD1. Germline assignment: CDR1 KGHSH and CDR2 LQKENI. This CDR3 has 15 residues. The V and J ends lost 4 bases and 1 base, in that order; junction bases with no gene match: 5. The CDR3 sequence: CASSRTGSRNTEAFF. In DNA form, the CDR3 reads TGTGCCAGCTCACGGACAGGGAGCCGGAACACTGAAGCTTTCTTT.

This clonotype was counted many times. This chain links TRBV19 with TRBJ1-2, with TRBD1 as a possible D gene (5 bases). The CDR3 covers 14 residues. V was pared by 8 bases and J by 4 bases, with 17 bases between. Looked up from germline, CDR1 is LNHDA and CDR2 is SQIVND (reference sequence). The CDR3 protein is CASAHGTGFYGYTF. As DNA, the CDR3 is TGTGCCAGTGCCCACGGGACGGGTTTCTATGGCTACACCTTC.

This clonotype was seen repeatedly, ten times or more. The genes are TRBV28 and TRBJ2-7; 11 bases map to TRBD1. Germline-derived CDR1 and CDR2 are MDHEN and SYDVKM. The CDR3 consists of 14 residues. The CDR3 is CAVARDRGTYEQYF. The CDR3 DNA sequence: TGTGCAGTAGCCCGGGACAGGGGGACCTACGAGCAGTACTTC.

This clonotype has ten or more counts. The chain employs TRBV7-9 and TRBJ1-6, with 9 bases identical to TRBD1. The CDR3 covers 14 residues. Germline values: CDR1 SEHNR, CDR2 FQNEAQ (reference sequence). V lost 4 bases to trimming and J lost 7 bases; unmatched junction nucleotides: 2. The CDR3 is CASSSDRGNSPLHF. CDR3 in DNA: TGTGCCAGCAGCTCGGACAGGGGCAATTCACCCCTCCACTTT.

Note on this clonotype: The junction and the germline gene differ at one end; a read error may be behind it. The chain joins TRBV5-1 to TRBJ1-1; the D is unclear. This CDR3 comprises 15 residues. CDR1 and CDR2 from the germline V gene are SGHRS and YFSETQ. The CDR3 DNA follows: TGCGCCTGCAGCTTGGCTGGGCCCCGGCACACTGAAGCTTTCTTT. Protein product: CACSLAGPRHTEAFF.

The V call is TRBV2, the J call TRBJ2-1; 7 nucleotides agree with TRBD1. There are 16 residues in the CDR3. The V segment lost 6 bases and the J segment 3 bases; nucleotides outside the gene matches: 11. Germline assignment: CDR1 SNHLY and CDR2 FYNNEI. In DNA, the CDR3 is TGTGCCAGCAGGCATGGACAGGCGCTTCACTACAATGAGCAGTTCTTC. It translates to CASRHGQALHYNEQFF.

This clonotype was seen many times. J is TRBJ2-1 and V is TRBV4-3; TRBD1 matches 8 bases. J lost 8 bases, V lost 0 bases, and 3 bases had no gene match. Germline CDR1 and CDR2: LGHNA and YSLEER. There are 14 residues in the CDR3. CDR3 sequence: CASSQDPGGYEQFF. The DNA of the CDR3 is TGCGCCAGCAGCCAAGATCCAGGGGGCTATGAGCAGTTCTTC.

This clonotype was counted at least ten times. This chain uses TRBV9 with TRBJ1-2; D is uncertain. Trimming took off 0 bases at V and 2 bases at J, with 8 bases between the two ends. The CDR3 has 14 residues. Germline V gene lookup returns CDR1 SGDLS and CDR2 YYNGEE. The CDR3 sequence is CASSVAGRNYGYTF. In nucleotides, the CDR3 is TGTGCCAGCAGCGTAGCCGGCAGGAACTATGGCTACACCTTC.

This clonotype was seen repeatedly, ten times or more. The chain is built from TRBV24-1 and TRBJ1-5, with 8 bases that match TRBD1. With 4 bases clipped from V and 4 bases from J, the junction kept 5 bases outside the gene matches. This CDR3 spans 15 amino acids. From germline, CDR1 is KGHDR and CDR2 SFDVKD. CDR3: CATSDWTGPNQPQHF. The DNA for the CDR3 is TGTGCCACCAGTGACTGGACAGGGCCAAATCAGCCCCAGCATTTT.

This clonotype was recorded at least ten times. The chain is built from TRBV7-2 and TRBJ1-2, with D unresolved. In germline, CDR1 is SGHTA, CDR2 FQGNSA. The CDR3 extends over 14 amino acids. Between the trimmed V and J ends, which lost 5 bases and 8 bases, there was a span of 18 bases. The CDR3 reads CASSKPGLSWGYTF. The CDR3 DNA follows: TGTGCCAGCAGCAAACCGGGCCTATCTTGGGGCTACACCTTC.

This clonotype has ten or more counts. The V gene is TRBV5-1, the J gene TRBJ2-1, with TRBD2 matching 9 bases. CDR1 is SGHRS and CDR2 is YFSETQ in the germline V gene. The CDR3 is 16 residues long. J gave up 8 bases and V 3 bases, and 12 bases lay outside the gene matches. The CDR3 nucleotides read TGCGCCAGCAGCTCCCCGGGACTAGCAGGGCGGGATGAGCAGTTCTTC. It translates to CASSSPGLAGRDEQFF.

In this sample, this clonotype turned up many times. The rearrangement joins TRBV12-3 or TRBV12-4 to TRBJ2-7; 7 nucleotides match TRBD1. V lost 6 bases to trimming and J lost 7 bases; unmatched junction nucleotides: 12. CDR3 length: 14 amino acids. CDR3 nucleotide sequence: TGTGCCAGCAGAGCTCACAGGGGCGGTCTGGAGCAGTACTTC. Its protein product is CASRAHRGGLEQYF.

This clonotype was seen ten or more times. The V and J genes are TRBV3-1 and TRBJ2-2, with 8 bases fitting TRBD1. CDR3 size: 15 residues. In germline, CDR1 is LGHDT, CDR2 YNNKEL (reference sequence). The V and J ends lost 4 bases and 3 bases, in that order; junction bases with no gene match: 4. DNA for the CDR3: TGTGCCAGCAGCCCAGGGACAGGCTACACCGGGGAGCTGTTTTTT. Encoded protein: CASSPGTGYTGELFF.

This clonotype was counted ten times or more. This chain connects TRBV7-8 to TRBJ2-5; possible D gene TRBD2, 6 bases. This CDR3 spans 18 amino acids. The V gene's germline CDR1 is SGHVS and CDR2 FQNEAQ. V shed 2 bases and J shed 2 bases, with 21 bases lying between them. CDR3 DNA: TGTGCCAGCAGCTTACTTCATGCCCGGGCGGGGCCGCAAGAGACCCAGTACTTC. It yields the protein CASSLLHARAGPQETQYF. Based on the CDR3 plus reference TRBV7-8 and TRBJ2-5, the full variable domain is GAGVSQSPRYKVAKRGQDVALRCDPISGHVSLFWYQQALGQGPEFLTYFQNEAQLDKSGLPSDRFFAERPEGSVSTLKIQRTQQEDSAVYLCASSLLHARAGPQETQYFGPGTRLLVL.

The chain uses TRBV9 and TRBJ2-3, with a weak D call TRBD1 (6 bases). From germline, CDR1 is SGDLS and CDR2 YYNGEE. The CDR3 contains 15 residues. The V gene lost 3 bases and the J gene lost 4 bases, with 15 bases spanning the gap. As DNA, the CDR3 is TGTGCCAGCAGCGCCAGGGGTAGCGAGGCAGATACGCAGTATTTT. It yields the protein CASSARGSEADTQYF.

In this sample, this clonotype turned up many times. This chain links TRBV28 with TRBJ1-6, with unresolved D. The CDR3 covers 16 residues. Germline V gives CDR1 MDHEN, CDR2 SYDVKM. Trimming pared 6 bases from V and 5 bases from J, leaving 17 bases between. The chain's CDR3 is CASSRPWGGNNSPLHF. CDR3 nucleotides: TGTGCCAGCAGCCGCCCGTGGGGAGGCAATAATTCACCCCTCCACTTT. Full variable domain (missing parts from reference TRBV28 and TRBJ1-6): DVKVTQSSRYLVKRTGEKVFLECVQDMDHENMFWYRQDPGLGLRLIYFSYDVKMKEKGDIPEGYSVSREKKERFSLILESASTNQTSMYLCASSRPWGGNNSPLHFGNGTRLTVT.

This clonotype has a count of ten or more. V gene TRBV29-1 combines with J gene TRBJ1-3; 12 nucleotides match TRBD1. Unmatched junction bases numbered 9, after V lost 6 bases and J lost 6 bases. Per germline, CDR1 SQVTM and CDR2 ANQGSEA. The CDR3 spans 15 residues. The CDR3 protein is CSVRGTGGYENTIYF. CDR3 in DNA: TGCAGCGTCCGAGGGACAGGGGGCTATGAAAACACCATATATTTT.

There are many counts of this clonotype. The chain employs TRBV12-3 or TRBV12-4 and TRBJ1-4, with D uncertain. The CDR3 sequence is 14 residues long. V was clipped by 1 base and J by 5 bases, with 8 bases between them. CDR3 coding DNA: TGTGCCAGCAGTTTAGTGCCACCGAATGAAAAACTGTTTTTT. This codes for CASSLVPPNEKLFF.

This clonotype was observed at least ten times. The genes are TRBV20-1 and TRBJ2-1; 13 nucleotides line up with TRBD2. CDR1 DFQATT and CDR2 SNEGSKA come from the germline V gene (reference sequence). This CDR3 region has 14 residues. The V gene end was trimmed by 3 bases and the J gene end by 9 bases; junction bases not matched to a gene: 5. The CDR3 protein is CSASTSGRASEQFF. In DNA form, the CDR3 reads TGCAGTGCTAGTACTAGCGGGAGGGCTAGTGAGCAGTTCTTC.

In this sample, this clonotype turned up many times. CDR3 DNA: TGTGCCACCAGCAGAGAACTCGGACGCACAGATACGCAGTATTTT. As protein: CATSRELGRTDTQYF. The genes are TRBV15 and TRBJ2-3; D is uncertain. CDR1 and CDR2 from the germline V gene are LNHNV and YYDKDF (reference sequence). Trimming removed 0 bases from V and 1 base from J, with 8 bases in between. The CDR3 sequence is 15 residues long.

At least ten counts were recorded for this clonotype. The chain links TRBV6-1 to TRBJ1-6, with TRBD1 matching over 8 bases. The trim removed 2 bases at V and 7 bases at J, leaving 7 bases unmatched. Germline V CDR1 and CDR2: MNHNS, SASEGT. The CDR3 length is 16 residues. CDR3 region: CASSEFAGQGNSPLHF. The CDR3, as DNA: TGTGCCAGCAGTGAATTCGCAGGACAGGGAAATTCACCCCTCCACTTT.

This clonotype was seen more than once but under ten times. One end of the junction fails to match germline, which may point to a read error. CDR3 protein: CATSDRRQGQYTGELFF. DNA of the CDR3: TGTGCCACTAGTGACCGGCGACAGGGGCAATACACCGGGGAGCTGTTTTTT. The rearrangement uses TRBV24-1 and TRBJ2-2; 8 nucleotides agree with TRBD1. Germline assignment: CDR1 KGHDR and CDR2 SFDVKD. The CDR3 covers 17 residues.

This clonotype was recorded at least ten times. The chain joins TRBV15 to TRBJ2-7; 7 positions agree with TRBD1. V trimming: 1 base; J trimming: 3 bases; junction bases outside the gene matches: 15. CDR1 is LNHNV and CDR2 is YYDKDF in the germline V gene (reference sequence). The CDR3 length is 18 residues. CDR3 sequence reads: CATSRGGTELSSFYEQYF. The CDR3 nucleotides read TGTGCCACCAGCAGAGGAGGGACAGAGCTTTCTTCCTTCTACGAGCAGTACTTC. Complete variable domain (other parts from reference TRBV15 and TRBJ2-7): DAMVIQNPRYQVTQFGKPVTLSCSQTLNHNVMYWYQQKSSQAPKLLFHYYDKDFNNEADTPDNFQSRRPNTSFCFLDIRSPGLGDTAMYLCATSRGGTELSSFYEQYFGPGTRLTVT.

This clonotype came up many times. The V and J genes are TRBV15 and TRBJ2-1; the match to TRBD2 covers 9 bases. The CDR3 length is 14 residues. Trimming removed 4 bases from V and 10 bases from J; junction bases left unmatched: 8. Germline CDR1 reads LNHNV; CDR2 reads YYDKDF (reference sequence). This CDR3 reads CATSMRLAAGEQFF. The CDR3 region has the DNA TGTGCCACCAGCATGCGACTAGCGGCGGGGGAGCAGTTCTTC.

This clonotype showed up many times. In DNA, the CDR3 is TGTGCCAGCAGCTTAGGCGGGGCTCCGGGAGAGCAGTACTTC. Protein: CASSLGGAPGEQYF. This chain joins TRBV7-2 and TRBJ2-7; D might be TRBD2 (6 bases). CDR1 SGHTA and CDR2 FQGNSA come from the germline V gene. Trimming shortened V by 1 base and J by 7 bases, and 14 bases separated the two germline ends. The CDR3 is 14 amino acids.

This clonotype has a count of ten or more. This sequence joins TRBV6-5 and TRBJ1-2, with D unclear. The germline CDR1 and CDR2 sequences are MNHEY and SVGAGI. The CDR3 sequence is 13 residues long. Trimming took 0 bases from V and 4 from J, leaving 6 bases between them. The DNA for the CDR3 is TGTGCCAGCAGTTACTCGGGTCTCTATGGCTACACCTTC. Its protein is CASSYSGLYGYTF.